This T cell receptor beta chain was sequenced in a study of graft-versus-host responses after intestinal transplantation. There are 13 residues in the CDR3. Germline CDR1 is SGHNT and CDR2 is YYREEE (reference sequence). To note about this clone: What it recognizes is unknown. The junction does not match germline at one end; this may be a read error.

Profiled with immunoSEQ multiplex PCR; TCRdb holds only in-frame clones, not every one. The data show 1,500 to 2,000 clones, under 90% seen once. Lymphocytes from graft epithelium and lamina propria were isolated. Study-level findings and limits: Peak circulating GvH clone levels tracked with early post-transplant HvG declines.

The sequence derives from a human patient who received an intestinal transplant, so some T cells may come from the graft donor. Specimen: ileum tissue, collected 12 days after intestinal transplant. The chain uses TRBV5-4 and TRBJ2-7, with TRBD2 matching 11 bases. CDR3 residues: CASSSPGLAAHAF. As DNA, the CDR3 is TGTGCCAGCAGTTCACCGGGACTAGCGGCCCACGCCTTC.